The source of this T cell receptor beta chain is a study of STAT5B mutations in CD4+ large granular lymphocyte leukemia. A word on this clone: What it binds is unknown.

The assay was run at survey level. The protocol was immunoSEQ multiplex PCR, while the TCRdb copy is restricted to in-frame clones and leaves out a portion. The repertoire holds roughly 40,000 clones, with approximately 88% as singletons. Overall study findings and caveats: Without putative leukemic clones, patient CD4-sorted repertoires remained more clonal than healthy CD4+ repertoires. Without HLA matching, higher CD4+ than CD8+ T-LGLL clonality could reflect small sample size.

The CDR3 loop spans 16 amino acids. Germline trimming cut 0 bases from V and 5 bases from J; bases unmatched to any gene: 6. Looked up from germline, CDR1 is LGHNA and CDR2 is YSLEER. Sequencing was done on a sample of CD4+ T cells from blood buffy coats. The rearrangement links TRBV4-3 to TRBJ2-3, with 9 bases that match TRBD2. The receptor was derived from a human donor in good health. The CDR3 sequence: CASSQDGRGGVDTQYF. For the CDR3, the DNA is TGCGCCAGCAGCCAAGATGGGCGGGGGGGCGTAGATACGCAGTATTTT.